The sequence of this T cell receptor (beta chain) was determined in a study of control samples from healthy donors and cancer patients. Trimming cost V 7 bases and J 5 bases; bases outside gene matches: 2. CDR3 length: 11 residues. Germline assignment: CDR1 SQVTM and CDR2 ANQGSEA. TCRdb's copy holds only in-frame clones and misses some; the assay was immunoSEQ multiplex PCR. The sample carries tens of thousands of clones, roughly 80% recorded once. By proportion, this clone is medium-sized. Sequencing was performed on PBMCs. The chain employs TRBV29-1 and TRBJ1-1; 9 positions match TRBD1. This sequence originates from a woman aged 50 to 65 with lung cancer. CDR3 in amino acids: CSDDRGTEAFF. DNA for the CDR3: TGCAGCGATGACAGGGGGACTGAAGCTTTCTTT.